This T cell receptor beta chain appears in the sequencing data of a study of blood T cell repertoires in COVID-19. At the level of the study: The United States, Italy and Spain were the sources of the acute and convalescent COVID-19 samples. PBMCs, B-cell-depleted T cells, or T cells were the source of the cDNA or gDNA that made up the material.

This clone has a single count. Germline CDR1 and CDR2: SGHVS and FNYEAQ. The CDR3 extends over 15 amino acids. The V and J ends lost 2 bases and 5 bases respectively, with 12 bases between them. Authors' data handling: From reference gene primer amplification, estimates of nucleated cell counts were derived. Assay used: immunoSEQ multiplex PCR; TCRdb lists only in-frame clones, some missing. That table is the source of V, J and clone size, and D and trimming were worked out from the DNA. This sample has about 180,000 clones, with 75% to 90% found just once. The sequence derives from a man in his sixties with acute or convalescent COVID-19. Sequenced material: peripheral blood. The chain employs TRBV7-6 and TRBJ2-2, with a weak D call TRBD1 (6 bases). The DNA of the CDR3 is TGTGCCAGCAGCTTACAGACAGGCTCAACCGGGGAGCTGTTTTTT. Protein product: CASSLQTGSTGELFF.